This entry is about one TCR beta chain. A sample-barcoded 5' primer and a J-beta primer mix were used in a second PCR of roughly 6 to 11 cycles. TCRdb reanalysed the 5' RACE reads using MiXCR and keeps one entry per CDR3 protein. The sample includes approximately 760,000 distinct CDR3 sequences, approximately 25% of them seen just once. This specimen comes from a study of blood T cells in healthy people across ages. Deletions cut 5 bases from V and 10 bases from J, with 11 bases between. From germline, CDR1 is SGHTA and CDR2 FQGNSA. The CDR3 consists of 12 residues. Separately, the same data were catalogued under a study of T cells of mothers and their children. That study adds: No persistent microchimeric T cell clones were detected.

The TCR comes from a boy aged 10-17 years in good health. The rearrangement uses TRBV7-2 and TRBJ2-2; D is perhaps TRBD1 (5 bases). Sample: blood. Here the CDR3 reads CASSQGYLELFF. The CDR3 region has the DNA TGTGCCAGCAGCCAGGGTTATTTGGAGCTGTTTTTT.